Reported below is one TCR beta chain. These data come from a study of cytomegalovirus exposure and HLA in healthy donors. About the research overall: The approximately 120 million unique TCR beta sequences, from 150 million to 200 million T cells, were found by an earlier analysis.

13 Jbeta primers and 60 Vbeta primers were used for the PCR. Repertoires were generated with immunoSEQ multiplex PCR, while TCRdb's copy carries only in-frame clones and drops some. The sample includes 150,000 or so clones, around 85% of them seen just once. Germline V gene data show CDR1 as KGHSH and CDR2 as LQKENI. Trimming shortened V by 6 bases and J by 1 base, and 9 bases separated the two germline ends. There are 13 residues in the CDR3. J is TRBJ1-1 and V is TRBV18, with D unresolved. The clonotype comes from a man over 45 in good health and CMV-seropositive. The sequenced sample consisted of PBMCs. This CDR3 is CASSPSGNTEAFF. CDR3 sequence (DNA): TGTGCCAGCTCCCCCTCCGGGAACACTGAAGCTTTCTTT.